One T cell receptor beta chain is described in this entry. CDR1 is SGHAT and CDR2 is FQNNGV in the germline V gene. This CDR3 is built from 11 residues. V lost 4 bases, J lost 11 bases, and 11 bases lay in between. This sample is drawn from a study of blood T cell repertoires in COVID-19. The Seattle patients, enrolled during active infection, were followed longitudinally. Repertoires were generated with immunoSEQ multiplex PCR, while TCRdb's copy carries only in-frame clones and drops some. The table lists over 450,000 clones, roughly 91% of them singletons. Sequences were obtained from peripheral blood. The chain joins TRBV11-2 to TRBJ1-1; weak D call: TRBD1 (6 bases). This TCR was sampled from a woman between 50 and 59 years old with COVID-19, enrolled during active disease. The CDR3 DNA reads TGTGCCAGCAGCTCACAGGGAACGGCTTTCTTT. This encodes CASSSQGTAFF. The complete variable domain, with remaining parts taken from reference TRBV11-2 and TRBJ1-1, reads EAGVAQSPRYKIIEKRQSVAFWCNPISGHATLYWYQQILGQGPKLLIQFQNNGVVDDSQLPKDRFSAERLKGVDSTLKIQPAKLEDSAVYLCASSSQGTAFFGQGTRLTVV.